This note documents a single T cell receptor (beta chain) sequence. The source of the sample is a study of blood T cell repertoires in COVID-19. Original handling: It was from reference gene primer amplification that nucleated cell counts were estimated. Profiling relied on immunoSEQ multiplex PCR, and the TCRdb table lists in-frame clones only, not all of them. V and J calls and clone size are copied from that table; D and trimming were computed from the DNA. This table holds under 300,000 clones, 82% found once. The CDR3 covers 11 residues. The V gene lost 7 bases and the J gene lost 2 bases, with 8 bases spanning the gap. Germline V gene lookup returns CDR1 SQVTM and CDR2 ANQGSEA.

The gene calls are TRBV29-1 and TRBJ1-2; D uncertain. The sample consisted of peripheral blood. This sequence was found in a young woman with acute or convalescent COVID-19. CDR3: CSATENYGYTF. In nucleotides, the CDR3 is TGCAGCGCAACAGAGAACTATGGCTACACCTTC.